This record concerns one TCR beta chain sequence. This sample was taken from a study of blood T cell repertoires in COVID-19. Study summary: Sites across the United States, Italy and Spain contributed samples from acute and convalescent COVID-19. T cells, B-cell-depleted T cells, or PBMCs supplied cDNA or gDNA.

As processed by the authors: Amplifying reference gene primers gave estimates of nucleated cell counts. Profiling relied on immunoSEQ multiplex PCR, and the TCRdb table lists in-frame clones only, not all of them. The V and J calls and clone size are taken from that table; D and trimming were inferred from the DNA. The table lists 250,000 or so clones, 75% to 90% of them singletons. Germline V lookup: CDR1 PRHDT, CDR2 FYEKMQ (reference sequence). This CDR3 is 18 amino acids long. With 5 bases removed from V and 4 bases from J, the gap between germline ends came to 26 bases. The sequencing sample was made of peripheral blood. The receptor's source is a woman between 40 and 50 years old who had recovered from COVID-19. This sequence joins TRBV13 and TRBJ1-2, with D possibly matching TRBD1 (6 bases). The CDR3 sequence: CASSTRQVRGPGGYGYTF. The CDR3 DNA sequence: TGTGCCAGCAGCACCCGACAGGTTCGGGGCCCTGGTGGCTATGGCTACACCTTC. The full variable domain, in which reference TRBV13 and TRBJ1-2 provide the parts outside the CDR3, is AAGVIQSPRHLIKEKRETATLKCYPIPRHDTVYWYQQGPGQDPQFLISFYEKMQSDKGSIPDRFSAQQFSDYHSELNMSSLELGDSALYFCASSTRQVRGPGGYGYTFGSGTRLTVV.